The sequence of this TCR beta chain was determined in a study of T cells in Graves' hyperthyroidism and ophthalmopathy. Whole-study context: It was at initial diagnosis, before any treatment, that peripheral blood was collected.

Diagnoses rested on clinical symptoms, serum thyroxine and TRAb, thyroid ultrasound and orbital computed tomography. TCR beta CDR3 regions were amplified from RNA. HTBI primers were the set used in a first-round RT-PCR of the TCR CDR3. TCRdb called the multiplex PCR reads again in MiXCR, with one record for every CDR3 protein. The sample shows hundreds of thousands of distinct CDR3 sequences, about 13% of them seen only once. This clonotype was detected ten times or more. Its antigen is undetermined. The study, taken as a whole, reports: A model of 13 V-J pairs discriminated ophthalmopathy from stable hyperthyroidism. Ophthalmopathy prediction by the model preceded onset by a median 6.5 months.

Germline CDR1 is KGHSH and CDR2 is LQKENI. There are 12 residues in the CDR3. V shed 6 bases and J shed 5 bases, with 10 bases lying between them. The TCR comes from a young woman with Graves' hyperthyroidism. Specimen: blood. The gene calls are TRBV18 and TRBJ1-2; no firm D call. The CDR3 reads CASSPIDYGYTF. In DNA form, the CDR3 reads TGTGCCAGCTCTCCCATCGATTATGGCTACACCTTC.